Shown below are 18 T cell receptor beta chains from a single sample sequenced in a study of blood T cell repertoires in COVID-19. Assay used: immunoSEQ multiplex PCR; TCRdb lists only in-frame clones, some missing. The table records approximately 15,000 clones, 80% of them present only once. The specimen sequenced was peripheral blood. These receptors all stem from a human donor in a cohort sampled during active COVID-19.

V is TRBV3-1 (or the pseudogene TRBV3-2) and J is TRBJ1-2; a possible D gene is TRBD1 (6 bases). The ends were cut back, 4 bases at V and 0 bases at J, with 9 bases in the middle. The CDR3 extends over 14 amino acids. CDR1 is LGHDT and CDR2 is YNNKEL in the germline V gene (reference sequence). In DNA, the CDR3 is TGTGCCAGCAGCCTAGGGGGGGCTAACTATGGCTACACCTTC. This codes for CASSLGGANYGYTF.

This chain links TRBV28 with TRBJ1-4; the D gene is possibly TRBD1 (5 bases). Germline loops: CDR1 MDHEN, CDR2 SYDVKM. This CDR3 has 14 residues. The V end was cut by 3 bases, the J end by 10 bases, with 15 bases between. CDR3 residues: CASSFPATQGKLFF. The CDR3 bases are TGTGCCAGCAGTTTTCCGGCCACCCAGGGAAAACTGTTTTTT.

V is TRBV19 and J is TRBJ2-3, with D perhaps matching TRBD2 (6 bases). This CDR3 has 14 residues. Per the germline V gene, CDR1 is LNHDA and CDR2 is SQIVND (reference sequence). Trimming left V 7 bases short and J 6 bases short, with 17 bases between. The CDR3 region is CASKESSGRDTQYF. The CDR3, as DNA: TGTGCCAGTAAGGAGAGTTCTGGGAGGGATACGCAGTATTTT.

The chain combines TRBV7-3 with TRBJ2-3; no firm D call. Germline V gene sequence: CDR1 SGHTA, CDR2 FQGTGA. V lost 1 base, J lost 6 bases, and 8 bases lay in between. This CDR3 is 13 amino acids long. The CDR3 region is CASSLRPEDTQYF. CDR3 sequence (DNA): TGTGCCAGCAGCTTAAGGCCGGAGGATACGCAGTATTTT. Full variable domain (remainder filled in from reference TRBV7-3 and TRBJ2-3): GAGVSQTPSNKVTEKGKYVELRCDPISGHTALYWYRQSLGQGPEFLIYFQGTGAADDSGLPNDRFFAVRPEGSVSTLKIQRTERGDSAVYLCASSLRPEDTQYFGPGTRLTVL.

A few counts support this clone. This chain uses TRBV25-1 with TRBJ1-1; 7 nucleotides align to TRBD1. This CDR3 has 16 amino acids. The V segment lost 3 bases and the J segment 3 bases; nucleotides outside the gene matches: 10. Germline CDR1 is MGHDK and CDR2 is SYGVNS. CDR3 DNA: TGTGCCAGCAGTGAGAGAACGGCACAGGGGCACACTGAAGCTTTCTTT. This gives the protein CASSERTAQGHTEAFF.

This chain connects TRBV18 to TRBJ2-7, with 8 bases aligning to TRBD2. Germline V gene lookup returns CDR1 KGHSH and CDR2 LQKENI. V shed 2 bases, J shed 4 bases, and the junction held 1 base outside the gene matches. There are 13 residues in the CDR3. CDR3 in DNA: TGTGCCAGCTCACCATCTAGCGGGTACGAGCAGTACTTC. Translating it yields CASSPSSGYEQYF.

The chain links TRBV7-3 to TRBJ2-1; possibly TRBD1 for D (5 bases). The V gene lost 4 bases and the J gene lost 5 bases, with 6 bases spanning the gap. Germline CDR1 and CDR2: SGHTA and FQGTGA. This CDR3 has 12 amino acids. The CDR3 spells CASSSTDNEQFF. The DNA of the CDR3 is TGTGCCAGCAGCTCGACAGACAATGAGCAGTTCTTC.

The gene calls are TRBV19 and TRBJ1-2; D remains ambiguous. Trimming shortened V by 11 bases and J by 6 bases, and 10 bases separated the two germline ends. The CDR3 covers 10 residues. CDR1 and CDR2 from the germline V gene are LNHDA and SQIVND (reference sequence). The CDR3 here is CAVRRNGYTF. CDR3 coding DNA: TGTGCCGTGAGGCGGAATGGCTACACCTTC.

V gene TRBV13 combines with J gene TRBJ2-7, with 8 bases identical to TRBD1. V was pared by 3 bases and J by 3 bases, with 10 bases of the junction left unmatched. CDR1 and CDR2 (germline): PRHDT, FYEKMQ (reference sequence). This CDR3 is built from 16 residues. In DNA, the CDR3 is TGTGCCAGCAGCTTGACTCGACAGGGGATTATCTACGAGCAGTACTTC. It is translated as CASSLTRQGIIYEQYF.

The genes are TRBV21-1 and TRBJ1-6; the D call TRBD1 from the table was never checked on the DNA. TRBV21-1 is listed as a pseudogene. The length of the CDR3 is 18 residues. The CDR3 DNA sequence: TGTGCCAGCGGAGGGGACCGGGACAGAAGCTCCTATAATTCACCCCTCCACTTT. It is translated as CASGGDRDRSSYNSPLHF.

The J gene is TRBJ2-1, the V gene TRBV5-5, with a weak D call TRBD1 (5 bases). CDR1 and CDR2 (germline): SGHKS, YYEKEE (reference sequence). V lost 7 bases and J lost 7, with 21 bases in between. The CDR3 runs 15 residues. The CDR3 DNA reads TGTGCCAGCGTTGTGGGGCCTAAACAGTTAAATGAGCAGTTCTTC. Protein product: CASVVGPKQLNEQFF.

The chain joins TRBV19 to TRBJ1-2; D not certain. The ends were cut back, 10 bases at V and 0 bases at J, with 12 bases in the middle. The germline gives CDR1 LNHDA, CDR2 SQIVND (reference sequence). This CDR3 has 13 residues. As DNA, the CDR3 is TGTGCCACGCGAGGTGCCACTAACTATGGCTACACCTTC. Encoded protein: CATRGATNYGYTF.

This rearrangement joins TRBV3-1 (or the pseudogene TRBV3-2) to TRBJ2-7; 7 bases align to TRBD1. The CDR3 contains 15 residues. V lost 4 bases, J lost 2 bases, and 8 bases stayed unmatched. The germline CDR1 and CDR2 sequences are LGHDT and YNNKEL (reference sequence). This chain's CDR3 is CASSPSTGSPYEQYF. CDR3 nucleotide sequence: TGTGCCAGCAGCCCCTCGACAGGGAGTCCCTACGAGCAGTACTTC.

The V and J genes are TRBV7-9 and TRBJ2-1; 7 nucleotides align to TRBD1. The CDR3 covers 14 residues. With 5 bases clipped from V and 7 bases from J, the junction kept 8 bases outside the gene matches. Germline CDR1 reads SEHNR; CDR2 reads FQNEAQ (reference sequence). The CDR3 sequence: CASSKGQGENEQFF. Here the CDR3 DNA reads TGTGCCAGCAGCAAAGGGCAGGGGGAAAATGAGCAGTTCTTC. The full variable domain, with the rest looked up from reference TRBV7-9 and TRBJ2-1, is DTGVSQNPRHKITKRGQNVTFRCDPISEHNRLYWYRQTLGQGPEFLTYFQNEAQLEKSRLLSDRFSAERPKGSFSTLEIQRTEQGDSAMYLCASSKGQGENEQFFGPGTRLTVL.

The rearrangement uses TRBV5-1 and TRBJ2-7, with 11 bases aligning to TRBD1. With V trimmed by 4 bases and J by 2 bases, 5 bases remained unmatched. CDR3 length equals 15 residues. Germline CDR1 reads SGHRS; CDR2 reads YFSETQ. In DNA form, the CDR3 reads TGCGCCAGCAGCAACGGACAGGGGGCAACCTACGAGCAGTACTTC. Protein product: CASSNGQGATYEQYF.

V and J are TRBV10-2 and TRBJ2-2; TRBD1 aligns across 7 bases. V shed 5 bases, J shed 4 bases, and the junction held 4 bases outside the gene matches. The germline gives CDR1 WSHSY, CDR2 SAAADI. The CDR3 has 14 amino acids. The CDR3: CASSLGTVTGELFF. The CDR3 bases are TGCGCCAGCAGTCTCGGGACAGTCACCGGGGAGCTGTTTTTT.

V usage is TRBV7-2 and J usage is TRBJ2-7; D perhaps matches TRBD2 (6 bases). The CDR3 extends over 14 amino acids. Trimming cost V 1 base and J 7 bases, with 14 bases left between them. The germline gives CDR1 SGHTA, CDR2 FQGNSA. CDR3 in DNA: TGTGCCAGCAGCTTAGGGTGGCGGGGCGGAGAGCAGTACTTC. Its translation: CASSLGWRGGEQYF.

The chain uses TRBV2 and TRBJ2-2, with a weak D call TRBD2 (6 bases). The CDR3 covers 15 residues. The germline gives CDR1 SNHLY, CDR2 FYNNEI. The ends were cut back, 0 bases at V and 1 base at J, with 6 bases in the middle. CDR3 nucleotide sequence: TGTGCCAGCAGTGAAGCGGGACTGAACACCGGGGAGCTGTTTTTT. Translation: CASSEAGLNTGELFF.